These 3 T cell receptor beta chains came from one sample sequenced in a study of OX40 agonist ivuxolimab in advanced cancers. Sequencing used immunoSEQ multiplex PCR; TCRdb keeps in-frame clones, though not all of them. The table lists approximately 60,000 clones, about four fifths of them singletons. The specimen comprised CD4+ or CD8+ T cells sorted from blood, sampled in a trial of the OX40 agonist ivuxolimab. All receptors come from an adult with an advanced solid tumor such as melanoma, head and neck, liver or kidney cancer.

The chain employs TRBV5-1 and TRBJ2-3; 11 bases agree with TRBD2. This CDR3 region has 17 residues. V shed 1 base and J 5 bases; nucleotides not matched to a gene: 9. Germline lookup yields CDR1 SGHRS and CDR2 YFSETQ. For the CDR3, the DNA is TGCGCCAGCAGCTTGTCGACTAGCGGGGTGGGGATAGATACGCAGTATTTT. Its translation: CASSLSTSGVGIDTQYF.

This clone was recorded once. CDR3 DNA sequence: TGTGCCAGCAGTGAGGCCGGCGACGAGCAGTACTTC. Translated, it gives CASSEAGDEQYF. The chain carries TRBV2 and TRBJ2-7, with D hard to call. Germline lookup yields CDR1 SNHLY and CDR2 FYNNEI. V dropped 3 bases and J dropped 5 bases, with 8 bases sitting between them. The CDR3 covers 12 residues.

The gene calls are TRBV18 and TRBJ2-2, with 12 bases aligning to TRBD2. Trimming cost V 3 bases and J 4 bases; bases outside gene matches: 12. The germline gives CDR1 KGHSH, CDR2 LQKENI. There are 19 residues in the CDR3. Written as DNA, the CDR3 is TGTGCCAGCTCACCGCTGACTGTGACTAGCGGGAGTTCCACCGGGGAGCTGTTTTTT. This codes for CASSPLTVTSGSSTGELFF.